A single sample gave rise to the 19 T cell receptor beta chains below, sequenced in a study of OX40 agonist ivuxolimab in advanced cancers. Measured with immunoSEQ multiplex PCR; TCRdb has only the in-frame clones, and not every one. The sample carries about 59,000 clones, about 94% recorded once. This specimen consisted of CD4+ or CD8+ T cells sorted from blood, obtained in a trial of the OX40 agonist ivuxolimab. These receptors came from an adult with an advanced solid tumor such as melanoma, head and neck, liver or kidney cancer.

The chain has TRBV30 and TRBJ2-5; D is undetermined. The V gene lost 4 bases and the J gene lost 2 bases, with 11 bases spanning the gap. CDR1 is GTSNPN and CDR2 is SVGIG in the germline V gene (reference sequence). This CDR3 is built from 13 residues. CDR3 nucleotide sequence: TGTGCCTGGACCGCAGGTTTGCAAGAGACCCAGTACTTC. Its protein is CAWTAGLQETQYF.

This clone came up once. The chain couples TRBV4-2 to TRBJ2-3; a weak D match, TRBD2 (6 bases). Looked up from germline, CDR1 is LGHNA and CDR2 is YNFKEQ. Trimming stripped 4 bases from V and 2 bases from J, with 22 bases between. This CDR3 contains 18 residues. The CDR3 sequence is CASSPSFYGTPDTDTQYF. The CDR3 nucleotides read TGTGCCAGCAGCCCATCCTTTTATGGGACTCCTGACACAGATACGCAGTATTTT.

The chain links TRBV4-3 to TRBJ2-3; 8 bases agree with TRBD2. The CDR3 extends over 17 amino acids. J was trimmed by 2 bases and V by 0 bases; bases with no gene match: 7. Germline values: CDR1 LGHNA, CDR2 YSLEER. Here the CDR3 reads CASSQDAGTSATDTQYF. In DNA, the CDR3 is TGCGCCAGCAGCCAAGATGCCGGGACTAGTGCCACAGATACGCAGTATTTT.

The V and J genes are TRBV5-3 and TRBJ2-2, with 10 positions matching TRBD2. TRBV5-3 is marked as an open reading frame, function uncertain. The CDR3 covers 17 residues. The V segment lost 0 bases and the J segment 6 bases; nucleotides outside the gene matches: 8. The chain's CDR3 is CARSLEGTSVVPGELFF. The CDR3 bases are TGTGCCAGAAGCTTGGAGGGGACTAGCGTGGTTCCCGGGGAGCTGTTTTTT.

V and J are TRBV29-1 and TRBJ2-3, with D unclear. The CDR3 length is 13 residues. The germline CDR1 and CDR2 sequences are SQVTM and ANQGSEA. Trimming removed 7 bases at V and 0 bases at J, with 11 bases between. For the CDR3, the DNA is TGCAGCGAGTTAAGAAGTAGCACAGATACGCAGTATTTT. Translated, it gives CSELRSSTDTQYF.

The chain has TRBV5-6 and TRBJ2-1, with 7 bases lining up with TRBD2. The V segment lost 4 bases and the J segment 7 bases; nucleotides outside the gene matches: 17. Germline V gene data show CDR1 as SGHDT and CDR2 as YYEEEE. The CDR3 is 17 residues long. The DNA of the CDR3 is TGTGCCAGCAGCCCGGTGTTTCTGGCGGGAGTGGGTAATGAGCAGTTCTTC. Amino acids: CASSPVFLAGVGNEQFF.

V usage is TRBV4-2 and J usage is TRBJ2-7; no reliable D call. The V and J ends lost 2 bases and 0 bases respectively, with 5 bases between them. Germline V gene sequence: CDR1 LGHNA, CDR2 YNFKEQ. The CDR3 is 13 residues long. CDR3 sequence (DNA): TGTGCCAGCAGCCAAATGAGCTCCTACGAGCAGTACTTC. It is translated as CASSQMSSYEQYF.

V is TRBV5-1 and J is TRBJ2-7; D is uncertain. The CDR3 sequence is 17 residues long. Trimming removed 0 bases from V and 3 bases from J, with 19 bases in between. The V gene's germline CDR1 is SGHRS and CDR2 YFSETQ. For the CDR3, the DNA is TGCGCCAGCAGCTTGGCCTTGGTCTTGGCAGCTTTCTACGAGCAGTACTTC. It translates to CASSLALVLAAFYEQYF.

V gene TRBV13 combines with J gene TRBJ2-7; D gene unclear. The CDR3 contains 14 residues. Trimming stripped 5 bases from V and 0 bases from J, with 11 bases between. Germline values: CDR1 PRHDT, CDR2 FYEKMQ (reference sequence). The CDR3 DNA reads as TGTGCCAGCAGCCTGACGGTAAGCTCCTACGAGCAGTACTTC. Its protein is CASSLTVSSYEQYF.

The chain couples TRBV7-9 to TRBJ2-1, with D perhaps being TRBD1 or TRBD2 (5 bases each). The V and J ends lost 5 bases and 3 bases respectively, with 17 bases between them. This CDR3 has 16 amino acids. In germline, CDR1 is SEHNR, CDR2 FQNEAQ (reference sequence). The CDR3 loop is CASSPGTNPIYNEQFF. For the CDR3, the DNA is TGTGCCAGCAGCCCCGGGACCAATCCCATCTACAATGAGCAGTTCTTC.

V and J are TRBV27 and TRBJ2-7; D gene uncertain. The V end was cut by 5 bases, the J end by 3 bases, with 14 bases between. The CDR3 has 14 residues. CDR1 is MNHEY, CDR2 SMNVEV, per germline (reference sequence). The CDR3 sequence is CASSPRIGVYEQYF. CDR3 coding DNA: TGTGCCAGCAGTCCCAGGATAGGAGTCTACGAGCAGTACTTC.

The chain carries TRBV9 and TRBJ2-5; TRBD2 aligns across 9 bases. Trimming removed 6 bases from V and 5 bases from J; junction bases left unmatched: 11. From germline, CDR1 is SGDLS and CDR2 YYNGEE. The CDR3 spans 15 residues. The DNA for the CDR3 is TGTGCCAGCAATCGAGCGGGAGGCGTCCCGGAGACCCAGTACTTC. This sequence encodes CASNRAGGVPETQYF. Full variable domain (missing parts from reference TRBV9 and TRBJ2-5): DSGVTQTPKHLITATGQRVTLRCSPRSGDLSVYWYQQSLDQGLQFLIQYYNGEERAKGNILERFSAQQFPDLHSELNLSSLELGDSALYFCASNRAGGVPETQYFGPGTRLLVL.

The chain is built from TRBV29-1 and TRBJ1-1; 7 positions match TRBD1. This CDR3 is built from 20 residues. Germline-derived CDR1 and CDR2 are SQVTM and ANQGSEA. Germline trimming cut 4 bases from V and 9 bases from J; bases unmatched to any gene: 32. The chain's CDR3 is CSVVGPTGWIPDATPRQAFF. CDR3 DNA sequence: TGCAGCGTTGTAGGGCCGACAGGGTGGATTCCGGACGCTACCCCCCGCCAAGCTTTCTTT.

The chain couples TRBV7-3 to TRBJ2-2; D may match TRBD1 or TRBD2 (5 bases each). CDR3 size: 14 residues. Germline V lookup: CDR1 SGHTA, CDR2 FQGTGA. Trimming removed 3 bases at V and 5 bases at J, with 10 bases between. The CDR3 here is CASSLIGGTGELFF. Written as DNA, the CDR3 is TGTGCCAGCAGCTTGATTGGGGGTACCGGGGAGCTGTTTTTT.

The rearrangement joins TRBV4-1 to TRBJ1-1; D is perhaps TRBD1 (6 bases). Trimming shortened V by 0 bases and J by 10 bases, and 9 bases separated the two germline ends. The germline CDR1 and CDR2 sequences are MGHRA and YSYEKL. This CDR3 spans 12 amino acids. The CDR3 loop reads CASSQDGTIAFF. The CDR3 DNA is TGCGCCAGCAGCCAAGACGGGACAATAGCTTTCTTT.

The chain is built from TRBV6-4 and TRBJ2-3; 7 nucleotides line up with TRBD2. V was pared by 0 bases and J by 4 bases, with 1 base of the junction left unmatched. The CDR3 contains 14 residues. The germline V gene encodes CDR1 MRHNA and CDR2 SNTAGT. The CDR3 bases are TGTGCCAGCAGTGACTCGCGGGAGCCAGATACGCAGTATTTT. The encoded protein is CASSDSREPDTQYF.

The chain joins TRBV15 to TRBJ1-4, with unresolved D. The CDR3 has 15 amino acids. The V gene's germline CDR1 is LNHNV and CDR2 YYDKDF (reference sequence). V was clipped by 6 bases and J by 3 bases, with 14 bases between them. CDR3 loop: CATRLDGPANEKLFF. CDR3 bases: TGTGCCACCAGACTAGACGGTCCCGCTAATGAAAAACTGTTTTTT.

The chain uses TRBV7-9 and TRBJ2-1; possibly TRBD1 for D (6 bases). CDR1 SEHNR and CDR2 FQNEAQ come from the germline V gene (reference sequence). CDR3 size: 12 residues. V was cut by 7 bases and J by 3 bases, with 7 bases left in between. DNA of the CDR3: TGTGCCAGCAAGGGGGACTACAATGAGCAGTTCTTC. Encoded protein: CASKGDYNEQFF.

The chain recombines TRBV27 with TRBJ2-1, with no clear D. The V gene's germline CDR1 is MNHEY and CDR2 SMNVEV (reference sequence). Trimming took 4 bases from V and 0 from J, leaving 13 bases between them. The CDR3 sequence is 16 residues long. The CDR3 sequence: CASSSLSASSYNEQFF. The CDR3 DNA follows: TGTGCCAGCAGTTCACTCAGCGCGAGCTCCTACAATGAGCAGTTCTTC.